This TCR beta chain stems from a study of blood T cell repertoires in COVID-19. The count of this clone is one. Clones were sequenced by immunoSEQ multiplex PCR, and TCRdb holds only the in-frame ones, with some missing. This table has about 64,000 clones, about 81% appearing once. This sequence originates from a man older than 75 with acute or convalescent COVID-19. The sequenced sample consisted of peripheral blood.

The chain's CDR3 is CASSLGQNQPQHF. CDR3 sequence (DNA): TGTGCCAGCAGCTTGGGACAGAATCAGCCCCAGCATTTT. The V and J genes are TRBV11-2 and TRBJ1-5; 7 nucleotides align to TRBD1. Germline V gene lookup returns CDR1 SGHAT and CDR2 FQNNGV. V gave up 3 bases and J gave up 4 bases; unmatched junction bases: 0. The CDR3 spans 13 residues.